This entry lists 26 T cell receptor beta chains sequenced from one sample in a study of OX40 agonist ivuxolimab in advanced cancers. The data were produced by immunoSEQ multiplex PCR, yet TCRdb's version contains in-frame clones alone and is incomplete. The sample yields 66,000 or so clones, 60% to 80% seen once. The material sequenced was CD4+ or CD8+ T cells sorted from blood, taken in a trial of the OX40 agonist ivuxolimab. Source of these receptors: an adult with an advanced solid tumor such as melanoma, head and neck, liver or kidney cancer.

The V and J genes are TRBV6-1 and TRBJ1-5, with D possibly TRBD1 on 5 matching bases. The CDR3 runs to 12 residues. Germline assignment: CDR1 MNHNS and CDR2 SASEGT. V was trimmed by 4 bases and J by 9 bases, leaving 10 bases between them. The CDR3 sequence is CASSGGARPQHF. CDR3 DNA: TGTGCCAGCAGTGGAGGGGCACGGCCCCAGCATTTT.

This clone was counted between two and nine times. V and J are TRBV4-1 and TRBJ2-1; 12 bases fit TRBD2. The CDR3 is made up of 18 amino acids. Germline loops: CDR1 MGHRA, CDR2 YSYEKL. The V segment lost 4 bases and the J segment 0 bases; nucleotides outside the gene matches: 7. CDR3 region: CASSRGLAGSSSYNEQFF. The CDR3 DNA is TGCGCCAGCAGCCGCGGACTAGCGGGGTCCAGCTCCTACAATGAGCAGTTCTTC.

V is TRBV12-5 and J is TRBJ1-2, with 7 nucleotides matching TRBD1. The length of the CDR3 is 18 residues. The V segment lost 6 bases and the J segment 8 bases; nucleotides outside the gene matches: 24. Germline V gene data show CDR1 as LGHNT and CDR2 as FRNRAP. Here the CDR3 reads CASGRARQGQPFIGGYTF. The DNA for the CDR3 is TGTGCTAGTGGAAGGGCCCGCCAGGGACAGCCTTTTATAGGGGGCTACACCTTC.

The CDR3 spells CASSRRTAPNTGELFF. For the CDR3, the DNA is TGCGCCAGCAGCCGACGGACAGCTCCGAACACCGGGGAGCTGTTTTTT. The V call is TRBV4-1, the J call TRBJ2-2; D might be TRBD1 (6 bases). CDR1 is MGHRA and CDR2 is YSYEKL in the germline V gene. The CDR3 loop spans 16 amino acids. V lost 4 bases and J lost 0, with 12 bases in between.

The CDR3 nucleotides read TGTGCCAGCAGGACGGAGGGGACAGATACGCAGTATTTT. Encoded protein: CASRTEGTDTQYF. This chain connects TRBV9 to TRBJ2-3, with D perhaps matching TRBD2 (6 bases). Germline V lookup: CDR1 SGDLS, CDR2 YYNGEE. The CDR3 extends over 13 amino acids. V was cut by 5 bases and J by 3 bases, with 10 bases left in between. The entire variable domain, with the rest obtained from reference TRBV9 and TRBJ2-3, is as follows: DSGVTQTPKHLITATGQRVTLRCSPRSGDLSVYWYQQSLDQGLQFLIQYYNGEERAKGNILERFSAQQFPDLHSELNLSSLELGDSALYFCASRTEGTDTQYFGPGTRLTVL.

The rearrangement uses TRBV28 and TRBJ1-4, with TRBD1 identical over 10 bases. This CDR3 comprises 16 residues. J was trimmed by 7 bases and V by 7 bases; bases with no gene match: 12. Germline CDR1 and CDR2: MDHEN and SYDVKM. Written as DNA, the CDR3 is TGTGCCAGCACTCCAAGGGGACAGGGGACGGGTGAAAAACTGTTTTTT. Its protein product is CASTPRGQGTGEKLFF. Full variable domain (remainder filled in from reference TRBV28 and TRBJ1-4): DVKVTQSSRYLVKRTGEKVFLECVQDMDHENMFWYRQDPGLGLRLIYFSYDVKMKEKGDIPEGYSVSREKKERFSLILESASTNQTSMYLCASTPRGQGTGEKLFFGSGTQLSVL.

The chain combines TRBV6-1 with TRBJ2-1; D may be TRBD1 (5 bases). CDR1 MNHNS and CDR2 SASEGT come from the germline V gene. V was shortened by 4 bases and J by 6 bases, with 19 bases between the two germline ends. The CDR3 contains 16 residues. CDR3 loop: CASSAVPGQEFNEQFF. In nucleotides, the CDR3 is TGTGCCAGCAGTGCTGTTCCCGGACAAGAATTCAATGAGCAGTTCTTC.

The chain links TRBV27 to TRBJ2-7; possible D gene TRBD1, 5 bases. Per germline, CDR1 MNHEY and CDR2 SMNVEV (reference sequence). V lost 3 bases and J lost 12, with 6 bases in between. CDR3 length: 9 residues. The chain's CDR3 is CASSFTGYF. The CDR3 DNA follows: TGTGCCAGCAGTTTCACAGGGTACTTC.

The CDR3 region is CASSFAGEGYGYTF. The CDR3 coding sequence is TGTGCCAGCAGCTTTGCGGGGGAGGGATATGGCTACACCTTC. The chain is built from TRBV7-8 and TRBJ1-2; D is possibly TRBD1 (5 bases). The CDR3 loop spans 14 amino acids. Germline V CDR1 and CDR2: SGHVS, FQNEAQ. The germline V and J ends were trimmed by 3 bases and 5 bases, with 13 bases remaining between them.

This clone was seen a few times. The V and J genes are TRBV6-1 and TRBJ2-5, with D hard to call. Between the trimmed V and J ends, which lost 2 bases and 5 bases, there was a span of 6 bases. CDR1 and CDR2 (germline): MNHNS, SASEGT. This CDR3 spans 12 amino acids. CDR3: CASSEQAETQYF. CDR3 DNA: TGTGCCAGCAGTGAACAAGCGGAGACCCAGTACTTC.

This clone was recorded a few times. The V gene is TRBV5-1, the J gene TRBJ2-7; 10 nucleotides agree with TRBD1. J lost 3 bases, V lost 4 bases, and 4 bases had no gene match. Per germline, CDR1 SGHRS and CDR2 YFSETQ. The CDR3 is 14 amino acids. For the CDR3, the DNA is TGCGCCAGCAGCCCCGGGGACAGGGGCTACGAGCAGTACTTC. This gives the protein CASSPGDRGYEQYF.

This chain uses TRBV7-9 with TRBJ2-3; D gene unclear. The V end was cut by 8 bases, the J end by 4 bases, with 13 bases between. This CDR3 spans 13 amino acids. Germline CDR1 is SEHNR and CDR2 is FQNEAQ (reference sequence). The CDR3: CASSREFSDTQYF. CDR3 sequence (DNA): TGTGCCAGCTCTAGAGAGTTTTCAGATACGCAGTATTTT.

The chain recombines TRBV19 with TRBJ1-5; possibly TRBD1 for D (5 bases). The germline gives CDR1 LNHDA, CDR2 SQIVND (reference sequence). V gave up 2 bases and J gave up 0 bases, with 5 bases separating them. CDR3 length equals 14 residues. CDR3 coding DNA: TGTGCCAGTAGTATACAGGGTAGCAATCAGCCCCAGCATTTT. Protein sequence: CASSIQGSNQPQHF.

The V call is TRBV6-1, the J call TRBJ1-6, with 9 bases that match TRBD1. Looked up from germline, CDR1 is MNHNS and CDR2 is SASEGT. The CDR3 extends over 15 amino acids. The V gene end was trimmed by 6 bases and the J gene end by 8 bases; junction bases not matched to a gene: 8. Written as DNA, the CDR3 is TGTGCCAGCAGCGAACAGGGGGCACAGGATTCACCCCTCCACTTT. Protein: CASSEQGAQDSPLHF.

The gene calls are TRBV5-1 and TRBJ1-1; D unresolved. The CDR3 consists of 18 residues. Germline CDR1 and CDR2: SGHRS and YFSETQ. The V end was cut by 0 bases, the J end by 0 bases, with 18 bases between. CDR3 nucleotide sequence: TGCGCCAGCAGCTTGGGGTCCGGGTGGGAGGGTATGAACACTGAAGCTTTCTTT. Amino acid sequence: CASSLGSGWEGMNTEAFF.

This chain links TRBV7-3 with TRBJ2-1, with 8 bases lining up with TRBD2. CDR1 and CDR2 from the germline V gene are SGHTA and FQGTGA. The CDR3 is made up of 16 amino acids. V shed 1 base and J 7 bases; nucleotides not matched to a gene: 9. The CDR3 reads CASSLSAGGLGNEQFF. The CDR3 DNA sequence: TGTGCCAGCAGCTTAAGTGCGGGAGGCCTGGGGAATGAGCAGTTCTTC.

This chain connects TRBV4-1 to TRBJ2-5; 11 bases are a match to TRBD2. The trim removed 1 base at V and 1 base at J, leaving 8 bases unmatched. Germline CDR1 and CDR2: MGHRA and YSYEKL. CDR3 length: 18 residues. CDR3 coding DNA: TGCGCCAGCAGCCAAGTCGTAGCGGGGGGGTCGGGCCAAGAGACCCAGTACTTC. This encodes CASSQVVAGGSGQETQYF.

The V and J genes are TRBV16 and TRBJ2-2, with TRBD1 identical over 8 bases. CDR3 length: 14 amino acids. CDR1 KGHSY and CDR2 FQNENV come from the germline V gene. The V gene end was trimmed by 2 bases and the J gene end by 6 bases; junction bases not matched to a gene: 2. The CDR3 DNA reads as TGTGCCAGCAGCCAACGACAGGGGCCCGGGGAGCTGTTTTTT. Its translation is CASSQRQGPGELFF.

V is TRBV30 and J is TRBJ1-3, with 7 bases matching TRBD1. The CDR3 totals 14 residues. Germline lookup yields CDR1 GTSNPN and CDR2 SVGIG (reference sequence). Unmatched junction bases numbered 4, after V lost 5 bases and J lost 0 bases. The DNA for the CDR3 is TGTGCCTGGCGACAGGGAAACTCTGGAAACACCATATATTTT. This translates into CAWRQGNSGNTIYF.

V is TRBV5-1 and J is TRBJ2-1, with 11 positions matching TRBD2. Trimming at V came to 1 base and at J to 5 bases, leaving 5 bases not matched to a gene. CDR1 is SGHRS, CDR2 YFSETQ, per germline. The CDR3 totals 16 residues. CDR3 in DNA: TGCGCCAGCAGCTTGTTCCCGGGACTAGCGGACAATGAGCAGTTCTTC. It translates to CASSLFPGLADNEQFF.

This clone has a handful of counts. This chain connects TRBV7-8 to TRBJ1-1; D call uncertain. V was cut by 4 bases and J by 4 bases, with 13 bases left in between. Germline CDR1 SGHVS, CDR2 FQNEAQ. This CDR3 has 14 residues. The DNA for the CDR3 is TGTGCCAGCAGCTATCGCCCGGGGAGCACTGAAGCTTTCTTT. The encoded protein is CASSYRPGSTEAFF. Full variable domain (outside the CDR3, taken from reference TRBV7-8 and TRBJ1-1): GAGVSQSPRYKVAKRGQDVALRCDPISGHVSLFWYQQALGQGPEFLTYFQNEAQLDKSGLPSDRFFAERPEGSVSTLKIQRTQQEDSAVYLCASSYRPGSTEAFFGQGTRLTVV.

The rearrangement joins TRBV18 to TRBJ2-7; unclear D gene. Trimming stripped 2 bases from V and 4 bases from J, with 3 bases between. Germline CDR1 KGHSH, CDR2 LQKENI. This CDR3 is built from 11 residues. The CDR3 sequence is CASSPGYEQYF. CDR3 coding DNA: TGTGCCAGCTCACCAGGTTACGAGCAGTACTTC.

V gene TRBV7-9 combines with J gene TRBJ1-4; D gene uncertain. The CDR3 sequence is 12 residues long. The germline CDR1 and CDR2 sequences are SEHNR and FQNEAQ (reference sequence). V was clipped by 5 bases and J by 8 bases, with 9 bases between them. This chain's CDR3 is CASSQRSEKLFF. The CDR3 bases are TGTGCCAGCAGCCAAAGGTCCGAAAAACTGTTTTTT.

CDR3 sequence: CASSSGGDYNEQFF. The CDR3 DNA reads TGTGCCAGCAGCTCAGGGGGGGACTACAATGAGCAGTTCTTC. V and J are TRBV2 and TRBJ2-1; D tentatively fits TRBD1 or TRBD2 (7 bases each). Deletions cut 6 bases from V and 3 bases from J, with 12 bases between. Germline V gene sequence: CDR1 SNHLY, CDR2 FYNNEI. The CDR3 contains 14 residues.

The V gene is TRBV9, the J gene TRBJ2-7; a possible D gene is TRBD2 (6 bases). Germline loops: CDR1 SGDLS, CDR2 YYNGEE. V was cut by 3 bases and J by 3 bases, with 10 bases left in between. The CDR3 runs to 13 residues. CDR3 amino acids: CASSDLGGYEQYF. DNA of the CDR3: TGTGCCAGCAGCGACTTGGGGGGCTACGAGCAGTACTTC.

This clone was observed a few times. The chain employs TRBV16 and TRBJ2-1; the D is unclear. This CDR3 is built from 16 residues. Germline V gene sequence: CDR1 KGHSY, CDR2 FQNENV. Trimming stripped 0 bases from V and 3 bases from J, with 12 bases between. The chain's CDR3 is CASSQSGGSDYNEQFF. CDR3 DNA: TGTGCCAGCAGCCAATCGGGCGGCTCAGACTACAATGAGCAGTTCTTC. The full variable domain, rest sourced from reference TRBV16 and TRBJ2-1, is GEEVAQTPKHLVRGEGQKAKLYCAPIKGHSYVFWYQQVLKNEFKFLISFQNENVFDETGMPKERFSAKCLPNSPCSLEIQATKLEDSAVYFCASSQSGGSDYNEQFFGPGTRLTVL.